This T cell receptor (beta chain) originates from a study of monozygotic twins with inflammatory bowel disease. Germline V CDR1 and CDR2: SGHVS, FQNEAQ. This CDR3 comprises 16 residues. TCRdb reprocessed the 5' RACE reads and reports one entry per CDR3 protein, with no DNA. The sample totals a few hundred thousand distinct CDR3 sequences; its top ten clones hold 5.6%. The sequenced sample consisted of blood. The clonotype was recovered from a human donor with ulcerative colitis or Crohn's disease, or a healthy co-twin of an affected twin (not recorded which). The V and J genes are TRBV7-8 and TRBJ2-4; the D gene TCRdb calls, TRBD1, cannot be checked with no DNA. CDR3 sequence: CASSTWGGERKNIQYF.